A single sample is the source of the 26 T cell receptor beta chains below, sequenced in a study of blood T cell repertoires in COVID-19. Measured with immunoSEQ multiplex PCR; TCRdb has only the in-frame clones, and not every one. The sample shows approximately 260,000 clones, 70% to 90% of them seen only once. The source material was PBMCs or T cells enriched from blood (not recorded which). The receptors come from a woman in her forties with acute COVID-19.

This clone was seen a few times. The CDR3 sequence is CASSARAGANVLTF. The CDR3 DNA sequence: TGTGCCAGCAGTGCTCGGGCTGGGGCCAACGTCCTGACTTTC. The rearrangement joins TRBV2 to TRBJ2-6; D is uncertain. Germline CDR1 reads SNHLY; CDR2 reads FYNNEI. Trimming took 4 bases from V and 2 from J, leaving 6 bases between them. This CDR3 spans 14 amino acids. The full variable domain, completed using reference TRBV2 and TRBJ2-6, is EPEVTQTPSHQVTQMGQEVILRCVPISNHLYFYWYRQILGQKVEFLVSFYNNEISEKSEIFDDQFSVERPDGSNFTLKIRSTKLEDSAMYFCASSARAGANVLTFGAGSRLTVL.

The chain carries TRBV6-5 and TRBJ1-1, with a tentative D call TRBD1 (5 bases). Trimming removed 2 bases from V and 4 bases from J, with 11 bases in between. CDR1 is MNHEY and CDR2 is SVGAGI in the germline V gene. CDR3 length: 14 amino acids. The CDR3 nucleotides read TGTGCCAGCAGTTACCCCGGGGGGATCACTGAAGCTTTCTTT. Translation gives CASSYPGGITEAFF.

The chain uses TRBV27 and TRBJ2-7, with D possibly TRBD1 on 6 matching bases. The V end lost 8 bases, the J end lost 0 bases, and 14 bases lay between the germline ends. The CDR3 is made up of 14 amino acids. Germline CDR1 and CDR2: MNHEY and SMNVEV (reference sequence). The CDR3 region has the DNA TGTGCCAGCCAAAGAGACAGGTACTCCTACGAGCAGTACTTC. Protein sequence: CASQRDRYSYEQYF.

V is TRBV7-9 and J is TRBJ1-4; weak D call: TRBD1 (5 bases). The germline V gene has CDR1 SEHNR and CDR2 FQNEAQ (reference sequence). The CDR3 runs 13 residues. V was trimmed by 1 base and J by 15 bases, leaving 15 bases between them. CDR3 residues: CASSLGGADYVFF. The DNA of the CDR3 is TGTGCCAGCAGCTTAGGTGGGGCAGATTACGTGTTTTTT.

J is TRBJ1-2 and V is TRBV6-5; the match to TRBD1 covers 8 bases. V trimming: 5 bases; J trimming: 2 bases; junction bases outside the gene matches: 4. The V gene's germline CDR1 is MNHEY and CDR2 SVGAGI. This CDR3 is 14 amino acids long. CDR3 in DNA: TGTGCCAGCAGTATACAGGGGGACAACTATGGCTACACCTTC. Translated, it gives CASSIQGDNYGYTF.

The genes are TRBV6-5 and TRBJ1-2, with 9 nucleotides matching TRBD1. The J segment lost 4 bases and the V segment lost 4 bases, leaving 7 bases of the junction unmatched. This CDR3 comprises 15 residues. Germline V CDR1 and CDR2: MNHEY, SVGAGI. The CDR3 spells CASSSTGGNPYGYTF. CDR3 in DNA: TGTGCCAGCAGTTCCACAGGGGGCAACCCCTATGGCTACACCTTC.

The chain couples TRBV5-1 to TRBJ2-2; D is undetermined. The V end was cut by 4 bases, the J end by 4 bases, with 17 bases between. The V gene's germline CDR1 is SGHRS and CDR2 YFSETQ. The CDR3 consists of 16 residues. The CDR3 nucleotides are TGCGCCAGCAGCGCCATGGCTCGCACGTCCACCGGGGAGCTGTTTTTT. This sequence encodes CASSAMARTSTGELFF.

This clone was seen more than once but under ten times. The chain carries TRBV4-2 and TRBJ1-6; no reliable D call. This CDR3 spans 15 amino acids. Germline CDR1 LGHNA, CDR2 YNFKEQ. The ends were cut back, 0 bases at V and 7 bases at J, with 10 bases in the middle. The CDR3: CASSQETVENSPLHF. Here the CDR3 DNA reads TGTGCCAGCAGCCAAGAGACCGTGGAGAATTCACCCCTCCACTTT.

This chain joins TRBV28 and TRBJ2-3; 9 bases match TRBD2. This CDR3 spans 15 amino acids. V shed 5 bases, J shed 3 bases, and the junction held 6 bases outside the gene matches. CDR1 and CDR2 from the germline V gene are MDHEN and SYDVKM. DNA of the CDR3: TGTGCCAGCAGTCTACCCCTAGCGGGAACAGATACGCAGTATTTT. The encoded protein is CASSLPLAGTDTQYF.

This rearrangement joins TRBV7-9 to TRBJ2-1; 10 bases agree with TRBD2. Germline assignment: CDR1 SEHNR and CDR2 FQNEAQ (reference sequence). This CDR3 region has 15 residues. V lost 4 bases and J lost 15; bases outside the gene matches: 15. Here the CDR3 DNA reads TGTGCCAGCAGCTCTAGGGATTCCGGGACTAGCGTACCGTTCTTC. This sequence encodes CASSSRDSGTSVPFF.

V gene TRBV5-4 combines with J gene TRBJ2-1, with 13 bases matching TRBD2. CDR3 length: 17 residues. Germline V gives CDR1 SGHNT, CDR2 YYREEE (reference sequence). J gave up 3 bases and V 4 bases, and 7 bases lay outside the gene matches. The CDR3 DNA reads TGTGCCAGCAGCCGGGGACTAGCGGGGCGAAACTACAATGAGCAGTTCTTC. Amino acid sequence: CASSRGLAGRNYNEQFF.

The genes are TRBV19 and TRBJ2-5; 7 bases fit TRBD2. With V trimmed by 2 bases and J by 2 bases, 2 bases remained unmatched. Germline CDR1 reads LNHDA; CDR2 reads SQIVND (reference sequence). This CDR3 has 14 amino acids. CDR3 nucleotides: TGTGCCAGTAGTATAAGCGGGGTTCAAGAGACCCAGTACTTC. Translation gives CASSISGVQETQYF.

The table lists this clone with a few counts. CDR3 residues: CASSRRGQGGEAFF. The CDR3 DNA sequence: TGTGCCAGCAGCCGACGGGGACAGGGAGGTGAAGCTTTCTTT. This chain connects TRBV11-3 to TRBJ1-1; 9 nucleotides agree with TRBD1. The trim removed 5 bases at V and 7 bases at J, leaving 8 bases unmatched. The CDR3 is 14 residues long. Germline CDR1 reads SGHNT; CDR2 reads YENEEA.

The chain links TRBV2 to TRBJ2-7; TRBD1 agrees at 7 bases. The trim removed 0 bases at V and 5 bases at J, leaving 13 bases unmatched. The CDR3 covers 17 residues. Germline V lookup: CDR1 SNHLY, CDR2 FYNNEI. CDR3 DNA: TGTGCCAGCAGTGAAGCGCTTCTCTGGCAGGGGGTCCACGAGCAGTACTTC. This sequence encodes CASSEALLWQGVHEQYF. The full variable domain, its missing parts supplied by reference TRBV2 and TRBJ2-7, is EPEVTQTPSHQVTQMGQEVILRCVPISNHLYFYWYRQILGQKVEFLVSFYNNEISEKSEIFDDQFSVERPDGSNFTLKIRSTKLEDSAMYFCASSEALLWQGVHEQYFGPGTRLTVT.

This sequence joins TRBV6-2 or TRBV6-3 and TRBJ2-1; D gene ambiguous. Trimming cost V 0 bases and J 8 bases, with 17 bases left between them. The CDR3 consists of 16 residues. CDR1 and CDR2 (germline): MNHEY, SVGEGT. The CDR3 sequence: CASSYSIDISLYEQFF. For the CDR3, the DNA is TGTGCCAGCAGTTACTCGATTGACATCAGCTTATATGAGCAGTTCTTC.

The chain carries TRBV28 and TRBJ1-2; 10 bases match TRBD1. J was trimmed by 6 bases and V by 5 bases; bases with no gene match: 9. CDR1 is MDHEN, CDR2 SYDVKM, per germline. The CDR3 sequence is 15 residues long. The CDR3 nucleotides read TGTGCCAGCAGTCCTCACGCTGACAGGGGGCATGGCTACACCTTC. Amino acid sequence: CASSPHADRGHGYTF.

This chain joins TRBV18 and TRBJ2-2; tentatively, D is TRBD1 (7 bases). The CDR3 consists of 18 residues. The V gene lost 1 base and the J gene lost 5 bases, with 20 bases spanning the gap. CDR1 is KGHSH and CDR2 is LQKENI in the germline V gene. The CDR3 region is CASSPRGSGGPSTGELFF. CDR3 nucleotides: TGTGCCAGCTCACCACGTGGATCAGGGGGGCCTTCGACCGGGGAGCTGTTTTTT. Full variable domain (outside the CDR3, taken from reference TRBV18 and TRBJ2-2): NAGVMQNPRHLVRRRGQEARLRCSPMKGHSHVYWYRQLPEEGLKFMVYLQKENIIDESGMPKERFSAEFPKEGPSILRIQQVVRGDSAAYFCASSPRGSGGPSTGELFFGEGSRLTVL.

The CDR3 reads CASSLALGAGNEQFF. The DNA for the CDR3 is TGTGCCAGCAGCTTAGCGTTAGGGGCTGGAAATGAGCAGTTCTTC. V is TRBV11-2 and J is TRBJ2-1; possible D gene TRBD1, 5 bases. With 1 base removed from V and 7 bases from J, the gap between germline ends came to 14 bases. This CDR3 contains 15 residues. The germline CDR1 and CDR2 sequences are SGHAT and FQNNGV.

This chain joins TRBV7-2 and TRBJ1-2; D is uncertain. CDR1 is SGHTA, CDR2 FQGNSA, per germline. Trimming stripped 2 bases from V and 6 bases from J, with 13 bases between. CDR3 length: 14 amino acids. The CDR3 nucleotides read TGTGCCAGCAGCTTACCCGGGGTGGAGAATGGCTACACCTTC. Its protein is CASSLPGVENGYTF.

CDR3 nucleotides: TGTGCCAGCAGCCAAGATCGGCAGGGGAGACTGTTTTTT. It encodes CASSQDRQGRLFF. This sequence joins TRBV4-2 and TRBJ1-4, with D possibly matching TRBD1 (6 bases). CDR1 and CDR2 (germline): LGHNA, YNFKEQ. This CDR3 has 13 amino acids. V lost 0 bases and J lost 13, with 12 bases in between.

The rearrangement links TRBV19 to TRBJ1-5, with TRBD1 identical over 9 bases. Germline CDR1 and CDR2: LNHDA and SQIVND (reference sequence). CDR3 size: 15 residues. V lost 10 bases and J lost 0; bases outside the gene matches: 7. The CDR3 region is CATTGGAYSNQPQHF. CDR3 bases: TGTGCCACTACAGGGGGCGCTTATAGCAATCAGCCCCAGCATTTT.

V and J are TRBV6-5 and TRBJ2-7; D call uncertain. CDR1 is MNHEY and CDR2 is SVGAGI in the germline V gene. The CDR3 covers 13 residues. V lost 2 bases, J lost 6 bases, and 11 bases lay in between. CDR3 sequence (DNA): TGTGCCAGCAGTTACGCCATGCGGCTCGAGCAGTACTTC. It is translated as CASSYAMRLEQYF.

The chain joins TRBV27 to TRBJ1-5; D is undetermined. CDR3 length: 13 residues. Germline CDR1 MNHEY, CDR2 SMNVEV (reference sequence). With 8 bases removed from V and 5 bases from J, the gap between germline ends came to 13 bases. Here the CDR3 DNA reads TGTGCCAGCCGGTACCGACTGGATCAGCCCCAGCATTTT. This encodes CASRYRLDQPQHF.

The chain is built from TRBV5-1 and TRBJ2-1; D is perhaps TRBD2 (5 bases). This CDR3 comprises 14 residues. Trimming cost V 0 bases and J 5 bases, with 9 bases left between them. Germline V CDR1 and CDR2: SGHRS, YFSETQ. The CDR3 nucleotides read TGCGCCAGCAGCTTGGCCGGAGGCGACAATGAGCAGTTCTTC. Its translation is CASSLAGGDNEQFF.

The V call is TRBV2, the J call TRBJ2-7; TRBD1 aligns across 8 bases. Germline V CDR1 and CDR2: SNHLY, FYNNEI. The trim removed 11 bases at V and 6 bases at J, leaving 12 bases unmatched. This CDR3 comprises 13 residues. DNA of the CDR3: TGTGCCGGGGGGAGACAGGGGACCCGCGAGCAGTACTTC. This codes for CAGGRQGTREQYF. Together with reference TRBV2 and TRBJ2-7, the CDR3 gives the full variable domain: EPEVTQTPSHQVTQMGQEVILRCVPISNHLYFYWYRQILGQKVEFLVSFYNNEISEKSEIFDDQFSVERPDGSNFTLKIRSTKLEDSAMYFCAGGRQGTREQYFGPGTRLTVT.

The chain links TRBV11-2 to TRBJ1-3; possibly TRBD1 for D (5 bases). Germline CDR1 is SGHAT and CDR2 is FQNNGV. The CDR3 loop spans 14 amino acids. The V end was cut by 2 bases, the J end by 5 bases, with 10 bases between. As DNA, the CDR3 is TGTGCCAGCAGCTTAAGCGGGGCCAGAAACACCATATATTTT. The encoded protein is CASSLSGARNTIYF.